This TCR beta chain was recovered during a study of T-cell memory formation after mild COVID-19. Study at large: TCR clusters largely stayed donor specific. The study's findings and limits: Clones shrinking from day 15 to 85 showed even CD4/CD8 mixes; later expanders tilted CD4+. Contracting clones localized mainly to CM and EM when CD4+ and mainly to EMRA when CD8+.

TCRdb independently ran MiXCR on the 5' RACE reads; one entry per CDR3 protein. Here the sample spans 110,000 to 150,000 distinct CDR3 sequences, 14% to 15% being singletons. A word on this clonotype: What it recognizes is unknown.

Germline V gives CDR1 LNHNV, CDR2 YYDKDF (reference sequence). The V end was cut by 1 base, the J end by 3 bases, with 9 bases between. The CDR3 spans 14 residues. This sequence joins TRBV15 and TRBJ1-1; no reliable D call. The receptor was isolated from an adult woman who had mild COVID-19 (a few samples of this study predate the infection). Cell type and time point are not known. Sequencing was performed on PBMCs or a T cell subset sorted from them (not recorded which). The CDR3 sequence is CATSRVGQHTEAFF. The CDR3, as DNA: TGTGCCACCAGCAGAGTCGGGCAGCACACTGAAGCTTTCTTT.